Listed here are 2 T cell receptor beta chains from one sample, sequenced in a study of T cell responses to AZD1222 COVID-19 vaccine. Repertoires were generated with immunoSEQ multiplex PCR, while TCRdb's copy carries only in-frame clones and drops some. The sample contains 80,000 to 100,000 clones, 85% to 90% of which appear only once. The material was peripheral blood, obtained 28 days after the second AZD1222 dose. Receptor source: an adult who received the AZD1222 COVID-19 vaccine.

The rearrangement links TRBV6-4 to TRBJ2-2; D gene unclear. Germline CDR1 MRHNA, CDR2 SNTAGT. This CDR3 has 15 amino acids. V lost 3 bases, J lost 6 bases, and 14 bases lay in between. CDR3 in amino acids: CASSERPGTPGELFF. As DNA, the CDR3 is TGTGCCAGCAGTGAAAGGCCCGGTACGCCCGGGGAGCTGTTTTTT.

The chain has TRBV30 and TRBJ1-1, with no clear D. The CDR3 is made up of 13 amino acids. Germline assignment: CDR1 GTSNPN and CDR2 SVGIG (reference sequence). Trimming shortened V by 0 bases and J by 6 bases, and 11 bases separated the two germline ends. CDR3 sequence: CAWSVWAYAEAFF. The CDR3 nucleotides are TGTGCCTGGAGTGTATGGGCTTACGCTGAAGCTTTCTTT. The full variable domain, with the rest looked up from reference TRBV30 and TRBJ1-1, is SQTIHQWPATLVQPVGSPLSLECTVEGTSNPNLYWYRQAAGRGLQLLFYSVGIGQISSEVPQNLSASRPQDRQFILSSKKLLLSDSGFYLCAWSVWAYAEAFFGQGTRLTVV.